This TCR beta chain originates from a study of shared clonotypes between healthy human individuals. Worth noting for this clone: Its antigen remains unknown.

The authors loaded roughly 200 ng DNA, about 30,000 T cell genomes, into sorted-subset replicate PCRs. Profiling relied on immunoSEQ multiplex PCR, and the TCRdb table lists in-frame clones only, not all of them. The data show approximately 2.5 million clones, roughly nine tenths seen once. The study drew its donors from healthy HIV-negative adults without recent acute infections or vaccinations. A split of CD4+ cells into CD45RA+ naive and CD45RA-negative memory subsets was performed. CDR1 is SGHRS, CDR2 YFSETQ, per germline. The ends lost 5 bases at V and 8 bases at J; junction bases unmatched: 12. CDR3 size: 16 residues. Study-wide points: The study found lower generation probabilities in non-shared clonotypes than in those shared by all four donors.

The TCR was taken from a man aged 18 to 30 in good health. V usage is TRBV5-1 and J usage is TRBJ1-4, with 10 bases that match TRBD1. The specimen was naive CD4+ T cells sorted from blood. Subset specified: CD45RA+ positively selected. The CDR3 DNA is TGCGCCAGCAGTGAAACCCCCCGGACAGGGGGAGAAAAACTGTTTTTT. This translates into CASSETPRTGGEKLFF. Using reference TRBV5-1 and TRBJ1-4 for the parts outside the CDR3, the full variable domain is KAGVTQTPRYLIKTRGQQVTLSCSPISGHRSVSWYQQTPGQGLQFLFEYFSETQRNKGNFPGRFSGRQFSNSRSEMNVSTLELGDSALYLCASSETPRTGGEKLFFGSGTQLSVL.